These 11 T cell receptor beta chains share one sample of origin, sequenced in a study of control samples from healthy donors and cancer patients (dated by TCRdb to 2019 to 2021). The method was the immunoSEQ multiplex PCR assay. This is the immuneACCESS table as TCRdb keeps it, with only in-frame sequences that have V and J called. A part of the clones is gone; compared with another copy, unresolved V genes explain less than half, and the rest is unexplained. Recorded for this sample are more than 150,000 clones; 93% of them occurred a single time. About 2.4% of the sample is in the top ten clones. The sample taken for sequencing was blood. These receptors all come from a man aged 50 or older in good health.

The V gene is TRBV18, the J gene TRBJ1-2, with D tentatively TRBD1 (5 bases). CDR1 KGHSH and CDR2 LQKENI come from the germline V gene. This CDR3 region has 13 residues. V was shortened by 4 bases and J by 8 bases, with 14 bases between the two germline ends. CDR3 loop: CASSLRDGIGYTF. In DNA, the CDR3 is TGTGCCAGCTCACTCCGGGACGGGATAGGCTACACCTTC.

This sequence joins TRBV18 and TRBJ2-7; possible D gene TRBD2, 6 bases. The CDR3 has 13 residues. The V gene's germline CDR1 is KGHSH and CDR2 LQKENI. Trimming cost V 3 bases and J 2 bases, with 8 bases left between them. CDR3 DNA: TGTGCCAGCTCACCGGGACTTACCTACGAGCAGTACTTC. Encoded protein: CASSPGLTYEQYF. The full variable domain, its missing parts supplied by reference TRBV18 and TRBJ2-7, is NAGVMQNPRHLVRRRGQEARLRCSPMKGHSHVYWYRQLPEEGLKFMVYLQKENIIDESGMPKERFSAEFPKEGPSILRIQQVVRGDSAAYFCASSPGLTYEQYFGPGTRLTVT.

The V and J genes are TRBV5-6 and TRBJ2-1; the D gene is possibly TRBD1 (6 bases). Per the germline V gene, CDR1 is SGHDT and CDR2 is YYEEEE. The CDR3 is 12 amino acids. Trimming removed 3 bases at V and 9 bases at J, with 10 bases between. CDR3 DNA sequence: TGTGCCAGCAGCTCACAGGGAGTTGAGCAGTTCTTC. Amino acids: CASSSQGVEQFF.

The chain recombines TRBV18 with TRBJ1-1; no clear D gene. The CDR3 loop spans 17 amino acids. Germline values: CDR1 KGHSH, CDR2 LQKENI. The V end was cut by 3 bases, the J end by 5 bases, with 22 bases between. CDR3 coding DNA: TGTGCCAGCTCACCCCTACGGACCCCTATTACCTGGACTGAAGCTTTCTTT. Residues: CASSPLRTPITWTEAFF.

The chain has TRBV27 and TRBJ1-4, with a tentative D call TRBD1 (5 bases). The CDR3 is made up of 15 amino acids. The V gene's germline CDR1 is MNHEY and CDR2 SMNVEV (reference sequence). V dropped 3 bases and J dropped 4 bases, with 12 bases sitting between them. For the CDR3, the DNA is TGTGCCAGCAGTTTCAGTCGGGGCAGTAATGAAAAACTGTTTTTT. Residues: CASSFSRGSNEKLFF.

This chain uses TRBV10-1 with TRBJ2-3; TRBD2 agrees at 13 bases. In germline, CDR1 is WNHNN, CDR2 SYGVQD (reference sequence). Germline trimming cut 2 bases from V and 10 bases from J; bases unmatched to any gene: 3. CDR3 length: 14 residues. CDR3 in DNA: TGCGCCAGCAGTGAGGGGACTAGCGGGAATCCGCAGTATTTT. It specifies CASSEGTSGNPQYF.

The genes are TRBV6-5 and TRBJ2-7, with 9 bases identical to TRBD2. The germline gives CDR1 MNHEY, CDR2 SVGAGI. Germline trimming cut 6 bases from V and 6 bases from J; bases unmatched to any gene: 12. The length of the CDR3 is 15 residues. CDR3 sequence reads: CASRISELAGGEQYF. CDR3 DNA sequence: TGTGCCAGCAGAATATCAGAACTAGCGGGTGGCGAGCAGTACTTC.

The chain recombines TRBV5-8 with TRBJ1-2; D might be TRBD1 (5 bases). In germline, CDR1 is SGHTS, CDR2 YDEGEE. Trimming shortened V by 4 bases and J by 3 bases, and 10 bases separated the two germline ends. This CDR3 is 13 amino acids long. The CDR3 loop reads CASSPGTYYGYTF. In nucleotides, the CDR3 is TGTGCCAGCAGCCCCGGGACCTACTATGGCTACACCTTC.

This rearrangement joins TRBV10-3 to TRBJ1-3, with no clear D. The CDR3 has 15 amino acids. Germline-derived CDR1 and CDR2 are ENHRY and SYGVKD. Deletions cut 2 bases from V and 0 bases from J, with 8 bases between. CDR3 nucleotides: TGTGCCATCAGTGAGACGGATAACTCTGGAAACACCATATATTTT. This sequence encodes CAISETDNSGNTIYF.

The CDR3: CASSWGLINQPQHF. As DNA, the CDR3 is TGTGCCAGCAGCTGGGGACTGATCAATCAGCCCCAGCATTTT. The gene calls are TRBV5-5 and TRBJ1-5; D is possibly TRBD1 (5 bases). The CDR3 sequence is 14 residues long. V gave up 3 bases and J gave up 3 bases, with 10 bases separating them. Looked up from germline, CDR1 is SGHKS and CDR2 is YYEKEE (reference sequence).

This chain links TRBV28 with TRBJ2-5; TRBD1 matches 7 bases. The CDR3 loop spans 12 amino acids. The V segment lost 7 bases and the J segment 5 bases; nucleotides outside the gene matches: 4. Germline CDR1 MDHEN, CDR2 SYDVKM. The DNA of the CDR3 is TGTGCCAGCATGACAGGGAAGGAGACCCAGTACTTC. Amino acids: CASMTGKETQYF.